This TCR beta chain was retrieved from a study of cytomegalovirus exposure and HLA in healthy donors. General study results and limits: Researchers counted roughly 150 TCR beta chains as cytomegalovirus-associated.

Researchers ran the PCR with 60 Vbeta and 13 Jbeta primers. Profiled with immunoSEQ multiplex PCR; TCRdb holds only in-frame clones, not every one. The repertoire holds 40,000 to 45,000 clones, about 50% seen once, with about 12% in the top ten. Concerning this clone: Its antigen is not identified.

Looked up from germline, CDR1 is LNHNV and CDR2 is YYDKDF (reference sequence). The V gene lost 2 bases and the J gene lost 8 bases, with 15 bases spanning the gap. The CDR3 consists of 14 residues. The sample taken for sequencing was PBMCs. The source is a human donor in good health. The gene calls are TRBV15 and TRBJ1-2; perhaps TRBD1 as D (6 bases). The CDR3 DNA reads as TGTGCCACCAGCAGACCCGGGACATTCTCGGGCTACACCTTC. Residues: CATSRPGTFSGYTF.